This T cell receptor beta chain originates from a study of cytomegalovirus exposure and HLA in healthy donors. Findings and caveats of the study: Presence/absence analysis assumed near-uniform sequencing depth across donors. Later analysis associated a missense DCLRE1C variant with TCR beta V- and J-gene trimming.

V lost 1 base, J lost 9 bases, and 13 bases lay in between. From germline, CDR1 is LGHNA and CDR2 YNFKEQ. The CDR3 runs 14 residues. Turning to this clone: The antigen remains unidentified.

Primers for the PCR totalled 60 Vbeta and 13 Jbeta. Here immunoSEQ multiplex PCR was the method, and the copy in TCRdb shows in-frame clones only, minus some. In the table there are some 90,000 clones, under 85% of which are singletons. This chain links TRBV4-2 with TRBJ1-5; no clear D gene. What was sequenced was PBMCs. The clonotype comes from a woman aged 70 to 79 in good health and CMV-seropositive. Here the CDR3 DNA reads TGTGCCAGCAGCCAAGGCGGCCTACGAGTGCCCCAGCATTTT. Translating it yields CASSQGGLRVPQHF.